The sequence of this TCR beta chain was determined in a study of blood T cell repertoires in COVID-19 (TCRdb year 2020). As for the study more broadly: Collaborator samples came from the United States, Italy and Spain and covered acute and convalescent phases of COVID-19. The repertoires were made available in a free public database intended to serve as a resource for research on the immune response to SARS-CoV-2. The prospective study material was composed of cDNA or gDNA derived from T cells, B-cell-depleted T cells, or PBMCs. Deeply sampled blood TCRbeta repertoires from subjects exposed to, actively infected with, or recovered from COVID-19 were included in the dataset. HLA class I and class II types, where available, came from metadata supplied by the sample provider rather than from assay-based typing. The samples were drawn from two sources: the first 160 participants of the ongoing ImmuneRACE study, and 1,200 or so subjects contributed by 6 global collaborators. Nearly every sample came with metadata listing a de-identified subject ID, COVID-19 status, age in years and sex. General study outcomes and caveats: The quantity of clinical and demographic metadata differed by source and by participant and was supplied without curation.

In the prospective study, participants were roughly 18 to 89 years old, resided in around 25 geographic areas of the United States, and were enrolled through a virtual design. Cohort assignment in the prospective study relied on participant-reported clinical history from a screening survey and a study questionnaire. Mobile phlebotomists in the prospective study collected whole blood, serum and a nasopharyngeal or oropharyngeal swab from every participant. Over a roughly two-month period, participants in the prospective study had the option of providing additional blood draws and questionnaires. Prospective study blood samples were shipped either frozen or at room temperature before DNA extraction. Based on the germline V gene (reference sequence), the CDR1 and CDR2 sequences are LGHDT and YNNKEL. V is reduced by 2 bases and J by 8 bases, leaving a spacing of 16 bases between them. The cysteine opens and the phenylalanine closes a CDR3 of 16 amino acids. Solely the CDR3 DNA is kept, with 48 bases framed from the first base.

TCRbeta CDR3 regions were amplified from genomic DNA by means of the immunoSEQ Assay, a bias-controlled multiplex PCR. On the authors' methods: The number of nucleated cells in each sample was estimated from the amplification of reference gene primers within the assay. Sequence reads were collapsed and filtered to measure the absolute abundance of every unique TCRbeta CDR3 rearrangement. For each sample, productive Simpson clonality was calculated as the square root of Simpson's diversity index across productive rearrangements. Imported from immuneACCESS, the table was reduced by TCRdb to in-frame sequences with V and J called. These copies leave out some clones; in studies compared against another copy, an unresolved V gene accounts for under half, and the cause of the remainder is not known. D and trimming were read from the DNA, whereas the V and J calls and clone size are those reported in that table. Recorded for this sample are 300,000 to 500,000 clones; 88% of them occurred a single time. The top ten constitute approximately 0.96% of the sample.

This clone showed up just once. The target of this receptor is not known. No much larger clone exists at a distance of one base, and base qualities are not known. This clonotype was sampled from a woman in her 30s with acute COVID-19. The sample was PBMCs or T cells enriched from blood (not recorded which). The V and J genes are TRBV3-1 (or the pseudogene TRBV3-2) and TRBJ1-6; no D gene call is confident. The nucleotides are TGTGCCAGCAGCCAAAGATCCGGACTCATGCATTCACCCCTCCACTTT. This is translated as CASSQRSGLMHSPLHF.